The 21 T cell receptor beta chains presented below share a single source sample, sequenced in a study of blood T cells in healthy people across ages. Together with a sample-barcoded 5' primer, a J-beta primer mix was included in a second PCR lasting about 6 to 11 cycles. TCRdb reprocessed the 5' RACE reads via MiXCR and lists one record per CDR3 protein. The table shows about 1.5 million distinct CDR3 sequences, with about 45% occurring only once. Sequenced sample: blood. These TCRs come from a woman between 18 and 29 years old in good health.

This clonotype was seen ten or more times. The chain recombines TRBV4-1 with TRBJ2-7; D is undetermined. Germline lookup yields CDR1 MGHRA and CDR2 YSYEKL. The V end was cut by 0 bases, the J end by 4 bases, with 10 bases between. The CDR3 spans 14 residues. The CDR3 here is CASSQDTDLYEQYF. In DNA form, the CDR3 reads TGCGCCAGCAGCCAAGATACCGACCTATACGAGCAGTACTTC.

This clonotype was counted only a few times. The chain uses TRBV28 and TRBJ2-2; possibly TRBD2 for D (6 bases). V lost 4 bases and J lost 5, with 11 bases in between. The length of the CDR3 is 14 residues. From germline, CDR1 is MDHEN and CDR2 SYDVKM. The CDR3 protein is CASSSGGVTGELFF. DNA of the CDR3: TGTGCCAGCAGTTCCGGGGGAGTGACCGGGGAGCTGTTTTTT.

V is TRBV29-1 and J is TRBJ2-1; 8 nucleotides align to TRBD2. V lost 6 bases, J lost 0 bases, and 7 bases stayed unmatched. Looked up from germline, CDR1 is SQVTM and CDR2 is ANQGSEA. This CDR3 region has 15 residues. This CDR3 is CSVFKRENSYNEQFF. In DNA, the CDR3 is TGCAGCGTCTTCAAGCGGGAGAACTCCTACAATGAGCAGTTCTTC.

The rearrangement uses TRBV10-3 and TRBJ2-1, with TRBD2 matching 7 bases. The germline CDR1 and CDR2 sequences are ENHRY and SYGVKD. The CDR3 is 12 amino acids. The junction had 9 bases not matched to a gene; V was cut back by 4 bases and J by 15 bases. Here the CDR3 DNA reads TGTGCCATCAGTGCACGAGCGGGATTTATGTTCTTC. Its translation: CAISARAGFMFF.

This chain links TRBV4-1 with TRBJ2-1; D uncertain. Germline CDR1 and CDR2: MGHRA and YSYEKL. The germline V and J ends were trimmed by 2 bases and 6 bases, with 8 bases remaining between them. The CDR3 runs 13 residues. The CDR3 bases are TGCGCCAGCAGCCAAATAGCTCCCAATGAGCAGTTCTTC. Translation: CASSQIAPNEQFF.

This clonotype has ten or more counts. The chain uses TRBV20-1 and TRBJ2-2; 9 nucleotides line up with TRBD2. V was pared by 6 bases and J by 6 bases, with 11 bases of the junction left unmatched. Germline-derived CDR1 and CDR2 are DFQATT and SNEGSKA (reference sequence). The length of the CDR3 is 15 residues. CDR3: CSADGPGLAAGELFF. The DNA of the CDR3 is TGCAGTGCCGATGGACCGGGACTAGCCGCCGGGGAGCTGTTTTTT.

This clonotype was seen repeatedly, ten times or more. The CDR3 sequence: CASRGMNTEAFF. The CDR3 DNA reads TGTGCCAGCAGAGGGATGAACACTGAAGCTTTCTTT. The chain links TRBV7-3 to TRBJ1-1; D gene unclear. Between the trimmed V and J ends, which lost 6 bases and 0 bases, there was a span of 5 bases. CDR3 size: 12 residues. The V gene's germline CDR1 is SGHTA and CDR2 FQGTGA.

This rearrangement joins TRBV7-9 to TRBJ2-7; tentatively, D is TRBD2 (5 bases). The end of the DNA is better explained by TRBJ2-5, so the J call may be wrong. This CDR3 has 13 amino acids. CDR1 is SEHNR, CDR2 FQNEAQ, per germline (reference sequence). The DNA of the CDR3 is TGTGCCAGCAGCTTACTAGGAGGCAAGACCCAGTACTTC. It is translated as CASSLLGGKTQYF.

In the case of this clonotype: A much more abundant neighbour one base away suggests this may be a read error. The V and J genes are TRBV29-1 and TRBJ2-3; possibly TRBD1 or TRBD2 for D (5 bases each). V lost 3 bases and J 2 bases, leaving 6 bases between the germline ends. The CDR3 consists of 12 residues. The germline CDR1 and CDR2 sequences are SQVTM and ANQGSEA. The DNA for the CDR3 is TGCAGCGTTGAGGGGACCACAGATACGCAGTATTTT. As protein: CSVEGTTDTQYF.

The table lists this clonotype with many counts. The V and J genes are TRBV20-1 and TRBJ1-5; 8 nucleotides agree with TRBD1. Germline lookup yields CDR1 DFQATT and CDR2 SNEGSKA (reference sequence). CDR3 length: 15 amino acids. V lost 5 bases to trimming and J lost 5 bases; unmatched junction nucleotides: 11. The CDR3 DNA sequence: TGCAGTGCTCTCGTGCAGGGACAGGTCTATCAGCCCCAGCATTTT. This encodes CSALVQGQVYQPQHF.

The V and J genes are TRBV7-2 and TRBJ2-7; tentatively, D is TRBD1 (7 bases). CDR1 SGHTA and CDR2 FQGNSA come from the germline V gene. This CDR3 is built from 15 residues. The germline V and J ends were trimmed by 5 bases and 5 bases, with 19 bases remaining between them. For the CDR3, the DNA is TGTGCCAGCAGCGAACCAGGGGGGCTAGTTGACGAGCAGTACTTC. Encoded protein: CASSEPGGLVDEQYF.

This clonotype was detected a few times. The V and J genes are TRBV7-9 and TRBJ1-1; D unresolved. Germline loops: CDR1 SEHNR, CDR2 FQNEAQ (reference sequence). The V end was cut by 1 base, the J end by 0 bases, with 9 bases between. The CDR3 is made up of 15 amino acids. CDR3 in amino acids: CASSLVAGLNTEAFF. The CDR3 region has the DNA TGTGCCAGCAGCTTAGTTGCCGGTCTGAACACTGAAGCTTTCTTT.

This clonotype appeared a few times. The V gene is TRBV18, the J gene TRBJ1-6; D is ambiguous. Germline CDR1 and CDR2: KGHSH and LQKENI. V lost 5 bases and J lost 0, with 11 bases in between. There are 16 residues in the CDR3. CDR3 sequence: CASSYRRNSYNSPLHF. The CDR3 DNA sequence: TGTGCCAGCTCATACCGGCGAAACTCCTATAATTCACCCCTCCACTTT.

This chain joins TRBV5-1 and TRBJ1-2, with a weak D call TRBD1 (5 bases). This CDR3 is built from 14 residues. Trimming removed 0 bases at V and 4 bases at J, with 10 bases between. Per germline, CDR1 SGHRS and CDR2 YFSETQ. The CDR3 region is CASSLEPGGYGYTF. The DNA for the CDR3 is TGCGCCAGCAGCTTGGAACCGGGGGGCTATGGCTACACCTTC.

In nucleotides, the CDR3 is TGTGCCAGCAGTTGGGCCGCAGACATTGGCTACACCTTC. Translated: CASSWAADIGYTF. The chain is built from TRBV6-2 or TRBV6-3 and TRBJ1-2; D is undetermined. The CDR3 has 13 residues. Trimming took 4 bases from V and 7 from J, leaving 13 bases between them. CDR1 MNHEY and CDR2 SVGEGT come from the germline V gene.

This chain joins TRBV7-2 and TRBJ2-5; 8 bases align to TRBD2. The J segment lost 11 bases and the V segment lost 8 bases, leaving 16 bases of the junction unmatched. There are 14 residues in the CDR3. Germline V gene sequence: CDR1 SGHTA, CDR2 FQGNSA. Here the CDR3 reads CASAGTRSHNEQYF. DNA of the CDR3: TGTGCCAGCGCCGGGACTAGGAGCCACAATGAGCAGTACTTC.

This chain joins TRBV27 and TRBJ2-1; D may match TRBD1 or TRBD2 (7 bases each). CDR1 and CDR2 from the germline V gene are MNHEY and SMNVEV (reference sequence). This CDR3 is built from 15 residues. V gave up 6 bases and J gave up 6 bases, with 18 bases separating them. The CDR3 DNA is TGTGCCAGCAGATCGGGGGGCTCAGGGGGCAATGAGCAGTTCTTC. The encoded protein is CASRSGGSGGNEQFF.

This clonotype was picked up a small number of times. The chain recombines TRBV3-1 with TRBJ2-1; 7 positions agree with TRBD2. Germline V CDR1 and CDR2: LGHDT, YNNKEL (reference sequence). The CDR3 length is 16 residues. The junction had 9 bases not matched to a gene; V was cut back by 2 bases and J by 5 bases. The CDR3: CASSQLGGNSDNEQFF. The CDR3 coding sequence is TGTGCCAGCAGCCAACTGGGGGGGAATTCTGACAATGAGCAGTTCTTC.

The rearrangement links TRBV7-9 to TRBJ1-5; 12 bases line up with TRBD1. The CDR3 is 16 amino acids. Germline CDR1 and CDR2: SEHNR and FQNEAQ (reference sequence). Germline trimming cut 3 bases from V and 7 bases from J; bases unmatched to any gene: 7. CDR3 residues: CASSLGTGGRIQPQHF. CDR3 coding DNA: TGTGCCAGCAGCTTGGGGACAGGGGGCCGGATACAGCCCCAGCATTTT. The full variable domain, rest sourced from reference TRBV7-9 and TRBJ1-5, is DTGVSQNPRHKITKRGQNVTFRCDPISEHNRLYWYRQTLGQGPEFLTYFQNEAQLEKSRLLSDRFSAERPKGSFSTLEIQRTEQGDSAMYLCASSLGTGGRIQPQHFGDGTRLSIL.

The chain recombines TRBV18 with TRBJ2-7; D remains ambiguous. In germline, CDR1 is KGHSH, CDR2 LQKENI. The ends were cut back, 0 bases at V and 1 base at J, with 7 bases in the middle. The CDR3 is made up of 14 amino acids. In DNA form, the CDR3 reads TGTGCCAGCTCACCACCGGCGCCTTCCTACGAGCAGTACTTC. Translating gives CASSPPAPSYEQYF.

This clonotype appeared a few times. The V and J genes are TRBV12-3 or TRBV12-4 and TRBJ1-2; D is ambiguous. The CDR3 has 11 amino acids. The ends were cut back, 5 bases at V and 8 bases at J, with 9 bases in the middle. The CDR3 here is CASSVRWGYTF. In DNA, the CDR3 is TGTGCCAGCAGTGTGAGGTGGGGCTACACCTTC.